A few counts support the clone carrying this T cell receptor beta chain. Its antigen is not identified. Relying on iRepertoire HTBI primers and Arm-PCR of CDR3 regions, the team built TCR beta libraries. MiXCR, run by TCRdb on the multiplex PCR reads, gives a single entry per CDR3 protein. Of hundreds of thousands of distinct CDR3 sequences listed, about 16% are singletons. This entry belongs to a study of regulatory T cells in long-lasting Graves disease. Study conclusions and caveats: Favored usage of TRBV28, TRBJ1-2 and TRBJ2-5 was recorded in persistent disease.

As for time point: newly diagnosed GD, antithyroid drugs for less than 3 months. The authors made the TCR library using RNA they extracted from PBMCs. V was shortened by 3 bases and J by 0 bases, with 13 bases between the two germline ends. CDR1 is SGHRS and CDR2 is YFSETQ in the germline V gene. The CDR3 covers 16 residues. This TCR was sampled from a female donor with Graves disease. Specimen: peripheral blood mononuclear cells (PBMCs), collected at new diagnosis, from a patient treated with antithyroid drugs. The rearrangement links TRBV5-1 to TRBJ2-4; the D call may be TRBD1 or TRBD2 (5 bases each). The CDR3 coding sequence is TGCGCCAGCAGCTGGGGACGAATCTTAGCCAAAAACATTCAGTACTTC. Translated, it gives CASSWGRILAKNIQYF.